The 4 T cell receptor beta chains below all came from one sample that was sequenced in a study of shared clonotypes between healthy human individuals. Some clones are missing from TCRdb's copy, which holds only in-frame ones; the method was immunoSEQ multiplex PCR. The sample includes 2 million to 2.5 million clones, almost 96% of them seen just once. Input material: naive CD4+ T cells sorted from blood. The sample's subset: CD45RA+ positively selected. Receptors originate from a man in his late teens or twenties in good health.

The gene calls are TRBV5-4 and TRBJ2-5; D gene ambiguous. CDR3 length: 15 residues. From germline, CDR1 is SGHNT and CDR2 YYREEE (reference sequence). V lost 0 bases and J 5 bases, leaving 14 bases between the germline ends. CDR3 DNA sequence: TGTGCCAGCAGCTTGGGGTCTAGGATTGAGGAGACCCAGTACTTC. Translating it yields CASSLGSRIEETQYF.

The chain employs TRBV7-2 and TRBJ2-5; TRBD2 aligns across 9 bases. Trimming removed 1 base from V and 7 bases from J; junction bases left unmatched: 4. The CDR3 spans 14 residues. The germline CDR1 and CDR2 sequences are SGHTA and FQGNSA. The CDR3 sequence is CASSLVVTSGTQYF. The CDR3 nucleotides are TGTGCCAGCAGCTTAGTGGTGACTAGCGGGACCCAGTACTTC.

Details on this clone: Other DNA sequences in this specimen translate into the identical CDR3. V usage is TRBV5-1 and J usage is TRBJ2-1; TRBD2 matches 11 bases. V was clipped by 5 bases and J by 1 base; unmatched bases: 2. Germline CDR1 is SGHRS and CDR2 is YFSETQ. This CDR3 is built from 15 residues. This chain's CDR3 is CASSSSGGSYNEQFF. CDR3 nucleotides: TGCGCCAGCAGTTCTAGCGGGGGGTCCTACAATGAGCAGTTCTTC.

V gene TRBV30 combines with J gene TRBJ1-4; the D gene is possibly TRBD1 (6 bases). V was pared by 4 bases and J by 8 bases, with 17 bases between. Germline assignment: CDR1 GTSNPN and CDR2 SVGIG (reference sequence). The CDR3 spans 14 residues. The CDR3 nucleotides are TGTGCCTGGACTCGCCACAGCACAGGGGAAAAACTGTTTTTT. This translates into CAWTRHSTGEKLFF.